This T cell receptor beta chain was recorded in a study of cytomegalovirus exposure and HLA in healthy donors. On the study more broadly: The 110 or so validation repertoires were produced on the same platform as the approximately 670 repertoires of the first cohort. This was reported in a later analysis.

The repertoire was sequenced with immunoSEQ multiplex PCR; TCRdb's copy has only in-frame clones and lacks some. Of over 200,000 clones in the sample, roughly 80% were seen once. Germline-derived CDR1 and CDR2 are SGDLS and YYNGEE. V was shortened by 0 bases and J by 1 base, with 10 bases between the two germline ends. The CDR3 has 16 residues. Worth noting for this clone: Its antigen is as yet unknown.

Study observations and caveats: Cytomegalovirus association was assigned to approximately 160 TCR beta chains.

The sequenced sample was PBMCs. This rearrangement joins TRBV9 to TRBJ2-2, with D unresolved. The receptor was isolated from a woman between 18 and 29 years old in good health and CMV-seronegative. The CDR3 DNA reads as TGTGCCAGCAGCGTAGGAGCTCTTATGAACACCGGGGAGCTGTTTTTT. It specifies CASSVGALMNTGELFF.